Following are 11 T cell receptor beta chains from one sample sequenced in a study of cytomegalovirus exposure and HLA in healthy donors. The PCR used 60 Vbeta and 13 Jbeta primers. Profiling relied on immunoSEQ multiplex PCR, and the TCRdb table lists in-frame clones only, not all of them. Counted here are about 160,000 clones, roughly four fifths occurring once; the ten biggest clones make up roughly 10%. Material for sequencing was PBMCs. Receptors were obtained from a man aged 50-60 years in good health and CMV-seropositive.

The genes are TRBV6-5 and TRBJ2-1; the match to TRBD2 covers 13 bases. The V segment lost 6 bases and the J segment 6 bases; nucleotides outside the gene matches: 5. The germline CDR1 and CDR2 sequences are MNHEY and SVGAGI. This CDR3 is built from 15 residues. The CDR3, as DNA: TGTGCCAGCAGGGCGACTAGCGGGGGGATCAATGAGCAGTTCTTC. Translating gives CASRATSGGINEQFF.

This chain joins TRBV5-5 and TRBJ1-2; 7 positions agree with TRBD1. The CDR3 consists of 13 residues. Trimming at V came to 4 bases and at J to 0 bases, leaving 0 bases not matched to a gene. In germline, CDR1 is SGHKS, CDR2 YYEKEE (reference sequence). For the CDR3, the DNA is TGTGCCAGCAGCCAGGGGGCTAACTATGGCTACACCTTC. Amino acid sequence: CASSQGANYGYTF.

As concerns this clone: An end of the junction does not agree with germline; a read error may underlie this. This chain joins TRBV10-3 and TRBJ1-4; D not resolved. Germline-derived CDR1 and CDR2 are ENHRY and SYGVKD. The CDR3 extends over 16 amino acids. The CDR3 reads CATSVYAAATNEKLFF. The CDR3 DNA reads TGTGCCACCAGTGTATATGCGGCTGCAACTAATGAAAAACTGTTTTTT.

The V call is TRBV7-2, the J call TRBJ2-7; 7 nucleotides align to TRBD2. The trim removed 2 bases at V and 5 bases at J, leaving 3 bases unmatched. Germline values: CDR1 SGHTA, CDR2 FQGNSA. The CDR3 extends over 13 amino acids. CDR3: CASSLMGGNEQYF. CDR3 coding DNA: TGTGCCAGCAGCTTAATGGGGGGGAACGAGCAGTACTTC.

The rearrangement links TRBV6-1 to TRBJ2-1; a possible D gene is TRBD1 (6 bases). This CDR3 is 14 amino acids long. Germline V gene sequence: CDR1 MNHNS, CDR2 SASEGT. Trimming shortened V by 4 bases and J by 9 bases, and 16 bases separated the two germline ends. The CDR3 DNA reads TGTGCCAGCAGTGCGTGGACAGCCAATAGTGAGCAGTTCTTC. It is translated as CASSAWTANSEQFF.

The V gene is TRBV7-2, the J gene TRBJ2-2; 8 nucleotides agree with TRBD2. In germline, CDR1 is SGHTA, CDR2 FQGNSA. The CDR3 has 14 residues. V lost 3 bases and J lost 6; bases outside the gene matches: 3. As DNA, the CDR3 is TGTGCCAGCAGCTTTTCGGGGGGGGCCGGGGAGCTGTTTTTT. Amino acid sequence: CASSFSGGAGELFF.

The chain couples TRBV7-9 to TRBJ2-7, with D hard to call. CDR3 size: 11 residues. Germline V gene sequence: CDR1 SEHNR, CDR2 FQNEAQ (reference sequence). The V and J ends lost 5 bases and 7 bases respectively, with 9 bases between them. The DNA for the CDR3 is TGTGCCAGCAGCCTCCCCCCGGAGCAGTACTTC. Translation: CASSLPPEQYF.

For this clone: Additional DNA sequences in this sample encode the identical CDR3. J is TRBJ2-3 and V is TRBV7-2; D is unresolved. This CDR3 is built from 12 residues. Germline CDR1 SGHTA, CDR2 FQGNSA. The V end was cut by 5 bases, the J end by 2 bases, with 5 bases between. For the CDR3, the DNA is TGTGCCAGCAGCACCTACACAGATACGCAGTATTTT. The encoded protein is CASSTYTDTQYF. The full variable domain, in which reference TRBV7-2 and TRBJ2-3 provide the parts outside the CDR3, is GAGVSQSPSNKVTEKGKDVELRCDPISGHTALYWYRQSLGQGLEFLIYFQGNSAPDKSGLPSDRFSAERTGGSVSTLTIQRTQQEDSAVYLCASSTYTDTQYFGPGTRLTVL.

J is TRBJ1-1 and V is TRBV7-3; D may be TRBD1 (5 bases). CDR3 size: 12 residues. Deletions cut 5 bases from V and 11 bases from J, with 15 bases between. CDR1 and CDR2 (germline): SGHTA, FQGTGA. CDR3 nucleotide sequence: TGTGCCAGCAGCCCCGGGGTTGGGGGGGCTTTCTTT. This encodes CASSPGVGGAFF.

With respect to this clone: One end of the junction is discordant with germline, which a read error may explain. The chain employs TRBV7-9 and TRBJ2-1, with 16 positions matching TRBD2. The germline gives CDR1 SEHNR, CDR2 FQNEAQ (reference sequence). The CDR3 consists of 16 residues. The CDR3 DNA reads as TGTTCCAGCAGCTTAGGTGGGACTAGCGGGAGGGCCCTTAAGTTCTTC. Its translation is CSSSLGGTSGRALKFF.

The rearrangement uses TRBV28 and TRBJ2-7; 7 bases match TRBD1. The V gene's germline CDR1 is MDHEN and CDR2 SYDVKM. V was pared by 2 bases and J by 3 bases, with 7 bases of the junction left unmatched. This CDR3 contains 15 residues. CDR3 DNA sequence: TGTGCCAGCAGTTTAAGTCAGGGGGTTTTCTACGAGCAGTACTTC. Amino acids: CASSLSQGVFYEQYF.